This T cell receptor (beta chain) came from a study of blood T cell repertoires in COVID-19. Overall study: Specimens from acute and convalescent COVID-19 originated in the United States, Italy and Spain. The analysed material was cDNA or gDNA that came from T cells, B-cell-depleted T cells, or PBMCs.

Unmatched junction bases numbered 5, after V lost 2 bases and J lost 4 bases. Germline V CDR1 and CDR2: SGHRS, YFSETQ. The CDR3 runs to 14 residues. Per the study methods: Reference gene primer amplification gave nucleated cell count estimates. Only in-frame clones appear in the TCRdb table, and some are missing; sequencing was by immunoSEQ multiplex PCR. V and J calls and clone size are copied from that table; D and trimming were computed from the DNA. This table holds a few hundred thousand clones, approximately 85% found once. This chain joins TRBV5-1 and TRBJ1-1; TRBD1 agrees at 7 bases. The sample consisted of peripheral blood. This clonotype was sampled from a human donor in a cohort sampled during active COVID-19. The CDR3 here is CASSLTGDSTEAFF. CDR3 nucleotide sequence: TGCGCCAGCAGCTTAACTGGGGACAGCACTGAAGCTTTCTTT.